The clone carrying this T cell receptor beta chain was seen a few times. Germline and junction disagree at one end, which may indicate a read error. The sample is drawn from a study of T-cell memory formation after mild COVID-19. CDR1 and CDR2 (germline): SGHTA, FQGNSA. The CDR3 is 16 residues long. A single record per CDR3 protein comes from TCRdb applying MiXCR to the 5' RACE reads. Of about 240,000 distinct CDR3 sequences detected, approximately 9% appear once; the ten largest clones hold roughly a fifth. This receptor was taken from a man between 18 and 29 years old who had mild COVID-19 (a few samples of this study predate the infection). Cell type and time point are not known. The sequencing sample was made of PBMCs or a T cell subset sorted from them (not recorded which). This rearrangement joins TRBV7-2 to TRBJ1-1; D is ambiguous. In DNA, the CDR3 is TGTGCCAGCAGGTTAGCAACAGTATCGAAAGTGGGTGAAGCTTTCTTT. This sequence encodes CASRLATVSKVGEAFF.